The 17 T cell receptor beta chains below were found in one sample sequenced in a study of T-cell reconstitution after alpha-beta-depleted transplantation in children. Molecular barcoding with unique molecular identifiers was used for the TCRbeta library. A single record per CDR3 protein comes from TCRdb applying MiXCR to the PCR reads. Of 200,000 or so distinct CDR3 sequences listed, approximately 6% were seen once; the top ten hold roughly 4.5%. The material was PBMCs, obtained before TCRalphabeta/CD19-depleted stem cell transplant. The source of these receptors is a girl in the first two years of life with combined immunodeficiency, due to receive a stem cell transplant.

This clonotype was seen at least ten times. This sequence joins TRBV4-1 and TRBJ1-5; the D is unclear. CDR3 length equals 15 residues. Trimming left V 0 bases short and J 6 bases short, with 12 bases between. The germline V gene has CDR1 MGHRA and CDR2 YSYEKL. The CDR3 nucleotides are TGCGCCAGCAGCCAAGATCTGTACAGTTCTCAGCCCCAGCATTTT. Translating gives CASSQDLYSSQPQHF.

This clonotype has a count of ten or more. The genes are TRBV4-3 and TRBJ2-1, with 7 bases that match TRBD1. Unmatched junction bases numbered 5, after V lost 4 bases and J lost 2 bases. This CDR3 comprises 15 residues. The germline V gene has CDR1 LGHNA and CDR2 YSLEER. The CDR3: CASSPDRVAYNEQFF. The DNA of the CDR3 is TGCGCCAGCAGCCCCGACAGGGTGGCCTACAATGAGCAGTTCTTC.

This clonotype was counted at least ten times. The chain has TRBV28 and TRBJ2-7, with D possibly TRBD1 on 5 matching bases. CDR1 and CDR2 (germline): MDHEN, SYDVKM. CDR3 length: 13 residues. V lost 8 bases and J 0 bases, leaving 11 bases between the germline ends. CDR3 loop: CASGTDSSYEQYF. The CDR3 coding sequence is TGTGCCAGCGGCACCGACAGCTCCTACGAGCAGTACTTC.

The sample holds many counts of this clonotype. This sequence joins TRBV4-2 and TRBJ1-1; 7 bases are shared with TRBD1. V trimming: 1 base; J trimming: 2 bases; junction bases outside the gene matches: 4. CDR3 size: 15 residues. From germline, CDR1 is LGHNA and CDR2 YNFKEQ. CDR3 loop: CASSQARGLNTEAFF. The CDR3 DNA follows: TGTGCCAGCAGCCAAGCGAGGGGGCTTAACACTGAAGCTTTCTTT.

This clonotype was recorded many times. V is TRBV11-2 and J is TRBJ2-7; D is unclear. This CDR3 spans 13 amino acids. CDR1 and CDR2 from the germline V gene are SGHAT and FQNNGV. Trimming shortened V by 3 bases and J by 3 bases, and 9 bases separated the two germline ends. In DNA, the CDR3 is TGTGCCAGCAGCTTGAGCCAAGTCTACGAGCAGTACTTC. It codes for CASSLSQVYEQYF.

In this sample, this clonotype turned up many times. The V call is TRBV29-1, the J call TRBJ2-2; 10 bases are a match to TRBD2. The CDR3 runs to 14 residues. Germline V gene sequence: CDR1 SQVTM, CDR2 ANQGSEA. Losses at the gene ends were 4 bases for V and 3 bases for J; bases not matched to a gene: 2. The CDR3 region has the DNA TGCAGCGTTGGAGCGGGGGGGTACACCGGGGAGCTGTTTTTT. It is translated as CSVGAGGYTGELFF.

This clonotype came up many times. The rearrangement uses TRBV14 and TRBJ2-1; D uncertain. Deletions cut 4 bases from V and 6 bases from J, with 10 bases between. Germline V gene sequence: CDR1 SGHDN, CDR2 FVKESK. The CDR3 sequence is 13 residues long. CDR3 in amino acids: CASSLQRFNEQFF. Written as DNA, the CDR3 is TGTGCCAGCAGCCTCCAGCGCTTCAATGAGCAGTTCTTC.

This clonotype was observed many times. V usage is TRBV7-9 and J usage is TRBJ2-2; D gene unclear. The CDR3 runs to 13 residues. Germline CDR1 and CDR2: SEHNR and FQNEAQ (reference sequence). V was clipped by 8 bases and J by 7 bases, with 14 bases between them. DNA of the CDR3: TGTGCCAGCGTAAGTCAGCCTGGCGGGGAGCTGTTTTTT. This translates into CASVSQPGGELFF. The full variable domain, in which reference TRBV7-9 and TRBJ2-2 provide the parts outside the CDR3, is DTGVSQNPRHKITKRGQNVTFRCDPISEHNRLYWYRQTLGQGPEFLTYFQNEAQLEKSRLLSDRFSAERPKGSFSTLEIQRTEQGDSAMYLCASVSQPGGELFFGEGSRLTVL.

This clonotype was observed at least ten times. V is TRBV28 and J is TRBJ1-1; D unresolved. Germline V lookup: CDR1 MDHEN, CDR2 SYDVKM. The CDR3 consists of 13 residues. The germline V and J ends were trimmed by 7 bases and 1 base, with 10 bases remaining between them. CDR3 protein: CASKQVTNTEAFF. In nucleotides, the CDR3 is TGTGCCAGCAAGCAAGTGACGAACACTGAAGCTTTCTTT. Looking up the rest from reference TRBV28 and TRBJ1-1 gives the full variable domain: DVKVTQSSRYLVKRTGEKVFLECVQDMDHENMFWYRQDPGLGLRLIYFSYDVKMKEKGDIPEGYSVSREKKERFSLILESASTNQTSMYLCASKQVTNTEAFFGQGTRLTVV.

This clonotype was detected ten times or more. The chain links TRBV7-9 to TRBJ1-1; D ambiguous. The CDR3 totals 17 residues. The germline V and J ends were trimmed by 3 bases and 1 base, with 18 bases remaining between them. Per the germline V gene, CDR1 is SEHNR and CDR2 is FQNEAQ (reference sequence). This chain's CDR3 is CASSFLLGERANTEAFF. In DNA form, the CDR3 reads TGTGCCAGCAGCTTTCTCCTCGGGGAAAGGGCGAACACTGAAGCTTTCTTT.

This clonotype was detected ten times or more. The rearrangement uses TRBV20-1 and TRBJ1-5; no definite D call. The CDR3 spans 13 residues. CDR1 and CDR2 (germline): DFQATT, SNEGSKA (reference sequence). Trimming stripped 3 bases from V and 11 bases from J, with 17 bases between. The CDR3 loop reads CSASGVGPLAQHF. The CDR3 DNA sequence: TGCAGTGCTAGTGGTGTAGGGCCTTTAGCCCAGCATTTT.

This clonotype was recorded at least ten times. The chain recombines TRBV7-6 with TRBJ2-1; 9 bases are a match to TRBD2. The germline V gene has CDR1 SGHVS and CDR2 FNYEAQ. J gave up 7 bases and V 1 base, and 5 bases lay outside the gene matches. The CDR3 runs 15 residues. The DNA of the CDR3 is TGTGCCAGCAGCTTAGTAGCGGGAGTGGTGAATGAGCAGTTCTTC. Amino acid sequence: CASSLVAGVVNEQFF. Complete variable domain (other parts from reference TRBV7-6 and TRBJ2-1): GAGVSQSPRYKVTKRGQDVALRCDPISGHVSLYWYRQALGQGPEFLTYFNYEAQQDKSGLPNDRFSAERPEGSISTLTIQRTEQRDSAMYRCASSLVAGVVNEQFFGPGTRLTVL.

Many counts were recorded for this clonotype. V and J are TRBV7-2 and TRBJ2-3; TRBD1 aligns across 7 bases. Germline CDR1 SGHTA, CDR2 FQGNSA. The CDR3 runs to 15 residues. The J segment lost 2 bases and the V segment lost 5 bases, leaving 7 bases of the junction unmatched. The CDR3 spells CASSATGTVTDTQYF. The CDR3 DNA follows: TGTGCCAGCAGCGCAACCGGGACAGTCACAGATACGCAGTATTTT.

A note on this clonotype: This sequence may be a read error, since a much larger clone differs from it by one base. V and J are TRBV29-1 and TRBJ2-7, with 9 bases matching TRBD2. The germline V gene has CDR1 SQVTM and CDR2 ANQGSEA. Unmatched junction bases numbered 10, after V lost 5 bases and J lost 5 bases. The CDR3 covers 14 residues. The CDR3 sequence is CSVWREGVVNEQYF. The CDR3 DNA follows: TGCAGCGTTTGGCGGGAGGGGGTAGTCAACGAGCAGTACTTC.

In this sample, this clonotype turned up many times. The rearrangement uses TRBV10-3 and TRBJ2-7, with a possible D match to TRBD1 (6 bases). Deletions cut 6 bases from V and 3 bases from J, with 18 bases between. Germline CDR1 and CDR2: ENHRY and SYGVKD. There are 15 residues in the CDR3. This chain's CDR3 is CAISETGQPLYEQYF. As DNA, the CDR3 is TGTGCCATCAGCGAGACGGGACAACCTCTCTACGAGCAGTACTTC.

The chain has TRBV11-3 and TRBJ2-1; 8 bases agree with TRBD2. V lost 4 bases to trimming and J lost 10 bases; unmatched junction nucleotides: 6. The CDR3 runs to 13 residues. Germline CDR1 SGHNT, CDR2 YENEEA. The CDR3 nucleotides read TGTGCCAGCAGCTCCGGGGGGGTGGGAGAGCAGTTCTTC. Residues: CASSSGGVGEQFF.

This clonotype was recorded at least ten times. This chain joins TRBV19 and TRBJ2-7; 7 bases map to TRBD1. With V trimmed by 2 bases and J by 1 base, 5 bases remained unmatched. This CDR3 has 15 amino acids. Germline loops: CDR1 LNHDA, CDR2 SQIVND (reference sequence). The CDR3 is CASSIRAGGSYEQYF. The CDR3 nucleotides read TGTGCCAGTAGTATACGTGCAGGGGGATCCTACGAGCAGTACTTC.